Listed here are 25 T cell receptor beta chains from one sample, sequenced in a study of monozygotic twins with inflammatory bowel disease. TCRdb reanalyzed the 5' RACE reads and collapses them to one entry per CDR3 protein, without DNA. The table lists fewer than 550,000 distinct CDR3 sequences. The sequencing sample was made of blood. Every receptor here comes from a human donor with ulcerative colitis or Crohn's disease, or a healthy co-twin of an affected twin (not recorded which).

This chain connects TRBV9 to TRBJ2-3; the TRBD2 assignment by TCRdb is unverifiable without DNA. The CDR3 totals 16 residues. Germline V gene sequence: CDR1 SGDLS, CDR2 YYNGEE. The CDR3 here is CASSPLPGGRTDTQYF.

The J gene is TRBJ1-4, the V gene TRBV5-1; TCRdb gives TRBD1 as the D gene, but with no DNA this cannot be confirmed. Germline V gene sequence: CDR1 SGHRS, CDR2 YFSETQ. The length of the CDR3 is 15 residues. The CDR3 reads CASSLAGQDNEKLFF.

The rearrangement links TRBV10-3 to TRBJ1-1; TCRdb reports TRBD1, a call that lacks DNA to check it against. CDR1 ENHRY and CDR2 SYGVKD come from the germline V gene. This CDR3 region has 15 residues. The CDR3: CAIRSPGTVDTEAFF.

The rearrangement links TRBV5-1 to TRBJ1-1. This CDR3 region has 13 residues. Germline CDR1 is SGHRS and CDR2 is YFSETQ. This chain's CDR3 is CASSWKPSTEAFF.

The J gene is TRBJ1-6, the V gene TRBV13; the D gene TCRdb calls, TRBD1, cannot be checked with no DNA. Germline V CDR1 and CDR2: PRHDT, FYEKMQ (reference sequence). The CDR3 totals 16 residues. CDR3: CASSLRQGIASSPLHF. Full variable domain (missing parts from reference TRBV13 and TRBJ1-6): AAGVIQSPRHLIKEKRETATLKCYPIPRHDTVYWYQQGPGQDPQFLISFYEKMQSDKGSIPDRFSAQQFSDYHSELNMSSLELGDSALYFCASSLRQGIASSPLHFGNGTRLTVT.

V gene TRBV9 combines with J gene TRBJ1-1. The CDR3 sequence is 14 residues long. Germline V gives CDR1 SGDLS, CDR2 YYNGEE. CDR3 residues: CASSLMEGGTEAFF.

This chain links TRBV2 with TRBJ2-7; the TCRdb D gene call, TRBD1, has no DNA to confirm it. The CDR3 runs 15 residues. In germline, CDR1 is SNHLY, CDR2 FYNNEI. CDR3 sequence reads: CASSPGQGQSSEQYF.

V usage is TRBV24-1 and J usage is TRBJ2-2. The CDR3 runs to 12 residues. Germline V gene lookup returns CDR1 KGHDR and CDR2 SFDVKD. Here the CDR3 reads CATSEGTGELFF.

V usage is TRBV28 and J usage is TRBJ1-4; TCRdb designates TRBD1, a call that cannot be tested without DNA. From germline, CDR1 is MDHEN and CDR2 SYDVKM. This CDR3 spans 15 amino acids. The CDR3 loop is CASRRDPSKSKKLFF.

The rearrangement joins TRBV21-1 to TRBJ1-2. TRBV21-1 is classified as a pseudogene. This CDR3 spans 15 amino acids. The CDR3 sequence is CASSHDRQIDYGYTF.

The chain couples TRBV5-1 to TRBJ2-1; TCRdb selects TRBD2, and the lack of DNA leaves this call unchecked. The V gene's germline CDR1 is SGHRS and CDR2 YFSETQ. This CDR3 has 16 residues. The chain's CDR3 is CASSLLAESSYNEQFF.

V and J are TRBV20-1 and TRBJ2-4; TCRdb proposes TRBD2, but this gene call is untestable without DNA. In germline, CDR1 is DFQATT, CDR2 SNEGSKA (reference sequence). The CDR3 is made up of 14 amino acids. CDR3 region: CSARAGGPGNMQYF.

The chain couples TRBV4-1 to TRBJ2-1; checking the TCRdb D call of TRBD1 is not possible without DNA. CDR1 is MGHRA, CDR2 YSYEKL, per germline. This CDR3 has 15 residues. The CDR3 region is CASSPRDAAYNEQFF.

The chain has TRBV5-1 and TRBJ2-2; TCRdb's D call, TRBD2, is unchecked because there is no DNA. Germline V gene data show CDR1 as SGHRS and CDR2 as YFSETQ. The CDR3 runs 18 residues. The CDR3 is CASSAPSGRSLGTGELFF.

This chain joins TRBV11-2 and TRBJ2-5; the TCRdb call, TRBD2, lacks DNA for checking. The CDR3 is 16 residues long. Germline CDR1 and CDR2: SGHAT and FQNNGV. CDR3 sequence reads: CASTPLGEALYRTQYF.

This chain joins TRBV19 and TRBJ2-2; with no DNA, the TCRdb D assignment of TRBD1 cannot be verified. Germline V gene sequence: CDR1 LNHDA, CDR2 SQIVND (reference sequence). This CDR3 comprises 14 residues. The chain's CDR3 is CASSGGTVSGELFF. Using reference TRBV19 and TRBJ2-2 for the parts outside the CDR3, the full variable domain is DGGITQSPKYLFRKEGQNVTLSCEQNLNHDAMYWYRQDPGQGLRLIYYSQIVNDFQKGDIAEGYSVSREKKESFPLTVTSAQKNPTAFYLCASSGGTVSGELFFGEGSRLTVL.

CDR3 sequence: CASSWAGRTEAFF. This rearrangement joins TRBV28 to TRBJ1-1. Germline-derived CDR1 and CDR2 are MDHEN and SYDVKM. The CDR3 is made up of 13 amino acids.

The chain carries TRBV5-1 and TRBJ2-1; without DNA, the TCRdb call of TRBD2 cannot be checked. The length of the CDR3 is 15 residues. The germline V gene encodes CDR1 SGHRS and CDR2 YFSETQ. CDR3 sequence: CASSRSGGVYNEQFF. The full variable domain, in which reference TRBV5-1 and TRBJ2-1 provide the parts outside the CDR3, is KAGVTQTPRYLIKTRGQQVTLSCSPISGHRSVSWYQQTPGQGLQFLFEYFSETQRNKGNFPGRFSGRQFSNSRSEMNVSTLELGDSALYLCASSRSGGVYNEQFFGPGTRLTVL.

The chain is built from TRBV29-1 and TRBJ1-1; TCRdb's D gene call, TRBD1, goes unchecked for lack of DNA. The CDR3 spans 13 residues. Germline assignment: CDR1 SQVTM and CDR2 ANQGSEA. The CDR3 is CSVLGTANTEAFF.

The chain uses TRBV20-1 and TRBJ2-4. The CDR3 is 16 residues long. Germline CDR1 reads DFQATT; CDR2 reads SNEGSKA (reference sequence). The chain's CDR3 is CSAPNQGASAKNIQYF.

The rearrangement uses TRBV24-1 and TRBJ2-1; with no DNA, the TCRdb D assignment of TRBD2 cannot be verified. Germline V gives CDR1 KGHDR, CDR2 SFDVKD. This CDR3 has 14 amino acids. This CDR3 is CATSEPGTRGKKFF.

The CDR3 loop reads CASSEAFSTSPLHF. The chain has TRBV5-6 and TRBJ1-6. The CDR3 is 14 residues long. Germline assignment: CDR1 SGHDT and CDR2 YYEEEE.

This chain joins TRBV11-2 and TRBJ1-1; TCRdb's D call of TRBD1 is untestable without DNA. Germline-derived CDR1 and CDR2 are SGHAT and FQNNGV. CDR3 length: 16 amino acids. The CDR3 spells CASSPGQGDSGTEAFF.

This chain connects TRBV6-1 to TRBJ1-2; there is no DNA to check the TCRdb D call of TRBD1. CDR1 and CDR2 from the germline V gene are MNHNS and SASEGT. This CDR3 is built from 14 residues. This chain's CDR3 is CASSERWGNYGYTF.

The genes are TRBV28 and TRBJ1-5; there is no DNA to check the TCRdb D call of TRBD1. The CDR3 contains 16 residues. Germline lookup yields CDR1 MDHEN and CDR2 SYDVKM. The CDR3 loop reads CASSPGAGEGNQPQHF.